This record covers a single T cell receptor beta chain. The germline V gene encodes CDR1 LNHDA and CDR2 SQIVND (reference sequence). The CDR3 spans 13 residues. Trimming removed 9 bases from V and 6 bases from J; junction bases left unmatched: 7. The data were obtained in a study of T cells in tuberculosis. Study-level background: T cells were selected with CD1B tetramers loaded with glucose monomycolate.

Repertoires were generated with immunoSEQ multiplex PCR, while TCRdb's copy carries only in-frame clones and drops some. The sample records 80,000 to 90,000 clones, roughly 93% being singletons. After thawing and overnight rest, PBMC were stained with GMM-loaded CD1B tetramer, viability dye and anti-CD3 for sorting. CD1B tetramers were loaded with Rhodococcus equi-derived C32 glucose monomycolate. Each donor contributed 75,000 to 100,000 sorted tetramer-negative cells. This chain uses TRBV19 with TRBJ2-7; 11 positions match TRBD2. The sequenced material came from CD1b-GMM tetramer-negative cells sorted from PBMCs. The sequence derives from an adult woman with latent tuberculosis. CDR3 residues: CASRRSGGVEQYF. DNA of the CDR3: TGTGCCAGCAGGCGTAGCGGGGGGGTCGAGCAGTACTTC.